This TCR beta chain comes out of a study of OX40 agonist ivuxolimab in advanced cancers. Here immunoSEQ multiplex PCR was the method, and the copy in TCRdb shows in-frame clones only, minus some. The repertoire holds tens of thousands of clones, with 86% as singletons. The CDR3 consists of 13 residues. Trimming took 8 bases from V and 4 from J, leaving 12 bases between them. The V gene's germline CDR1 is MDHEN and CDR2 SYDVKM. V gene TRBV28 combines with J gene TRBJ1-3; tentatively, D is TRBD1 (6 bases). The specimen was CD4+ or CD8+ T cells sorted from blood, collected in a trial of the OX40 agonist ivuxolimab. The clonotype originates from an adult with an advanced solid tumor such as melanoma, head and neck, liver or kidney cancer. This CDR3 is CASEDRSGNTIYF. The CDR3 DNA reads TGTGCCAGCGAGGACAGATCAGGAAACACCATATATTTT. Full variable domain (rest looked up from reference TRBV28 and TRBJ1-3): DVKVTQSSRYLVKRTGEKVFLECVQDMDHENMFWYRQDPGLGLRLIYFSYDVKMKEKGDIPEGYSVSREKKERFSLILESASTNQTSMYLCASEDRSGNTIYFGEGSWLTVV.